These T cell receptor beta chains were read from a single sample in a study of blood T cell repertoires in COVID-19. Profiling relied on immunoSEQ multiplex PCR, and the TCRdb table lists in-frame clones only, not all of them. The data contain 200,000 to 250,000 clones, 90% of them singletons. Specimen: PBMCs or T cells enriched from blood (not recorded which). These receptors came from a man aged 30 to 45 who had been exposed to COVID-19. Each CDR3 is given with its conserved first and last residue. A D gene is named only where the DNA matches it firmly. A row's size may be missing; if present it is once, few, many or a size class.

TRBV5-6	.	TRBJ1-4	.	TGTGCCAGCAGCGACCGGGACTTGGGAAATGAAAAACTGTTTTTT	CASSDRDLGNEKLFF
TRBV7-9	TRBD1	TRBJ1-6	.	TGTGCCAGCAGCCGACTACGGACCGGGACAGGGGATCCACCCCTCCACTTT	CASSRLRTGTGDPPLHF
TRBV6-2/TRBV6-3	TRBD2	TRBJ2-3	.	TGTGCCAGCAGCCCTAGCGGGGACACAGATACGCAGTATTTT	CASSPSGDTDTQYF
TRBV29-1	.	TRBJ1-2	.	TGCAGCGTTGAAGGGCCAGGGATCTATGGCTACACCTTC	CSVEGPGIYGYTF
TRBV27	.	TRBJ1-2	.	TGTGCCAGCAGTTTCATTAGGGGGATTAACTATGGCTACACCTTC	CASSFIRGINYGYTF
TRBV7-2	TRBD1	TRBJ1-6	.	TGTGCCAGCAGCTTCGGGACAGGCTACGGAGCCCTCCACTTT	CASSFGTGYGALHF
TRBV18	TRBD1	TRBJ2-2	.	TGTGCCAGCTCATCACGACAGGGGGGGAACACCGGGGAGCTGTTTTTT	CASSSRQGGNTGELFF
TRBV25-1	TRBD2	TRBJ2-6	few	TGTGCCAGCAGTGAGTCTGGGAGGGCCGGGGCCAACGTCCTGACTTTC	CASSESGRAGANVLTF
TRBV10-3	TRBD1	TRBJ1-4	.	TGTGCCATCAGTGAGTCAAACAGGGGGGAAAAACTGTTTTTT	CAISESNRGEKLFF
TRBV21-1	.	TRBJ1-2	.	TGTGCCAGCAGCAAAGAGCTACTTTTGTATGGCTACACCTTC	CASSKELLLYGYTF
TRBV5-1	TRBD1	TRBJ1-3	.	TGCGCCAGCCGACAAACAGGGGGCGCGGGTGGAAACACCATATATTTT	CASRQTGGAGGNTIYF
TRBV7-3	TRBD2	TRBJ2-7	.	TGTGCCAGCAGCTTATCTAGCGGGGAAGGGTTCGAGCAGTACTTC	CASSLSSGEGFEQYF
TRBV25-1	.	TRBJ1-2	.	TGTGCCAGCAGTGAATCATACGACAGATATGGCTACACCTTC	CASSESYDRYGYTF
TRBV2	.	TRBJ1-5	few	TGTGCCAGCAGTGAAGGACCCCTTACAGGGAGCAGCAATCAGCCCCAGCATTTT	CASSEGPLTGSSNQPQHF
TRBV19	TRBD1	TRBJ1-2	.	TGTGCCAGTAGTTGGGCCAGGGGTAAAGCAGGGGGTGGCTACACCTTC	CASSWARGKAGGGYTF
TRBV6-5	TRBD1	TRBJ2-7	.	TGTGCCAGCAGCCCGGGACAGATCTACGAGCAGTACTTC	CASSPGQIYEQYF
TRBV2	.	TRBJ1-4	.	TGTGCCAGCAGTGTAGGGCCAGGGGCAATGAATGAAAAACTGTTTTTT	CASSVGPGAMNEKLFF
TRBV28	.	TRBJ2-3	.	TGTGCCAGCAGTTTAAGACAGTACACAGATACGCAGTATTTT	CASSLRQYTDTQYF
TRBV2	.	TRBJ1-5	.	TGTGCCAGCAGATTCGGCGGAGATCAGCCCCAGCATTTT	CASRFGGDQPQHF
TRBV3-1/TRBV3-2	.	TRBJ1-2	.	TGTGCCAGCAGCCAAGGATCGACAGCTAACTATGGCTACACCTTC	CASSQGSTANYGYTF
TRBV7-2	.	TRBJ2-7	.	TGTGCCAGCAGCTCGGGAGAGGGGTGGCGGGGGCGCGACGAGCAGTACTTC	CASSSGEGWRGRDEQYF
TRBV19	TRBD1	TRBJ1-1	.	TGTGCCAGTAGCCCTGGGACAGGGGGCACTGAAGCTTTCTTT	CASSPGTGGTEAFF
TRBV10-3	.	TRBJ1-2	.	TGTGCCATCACCCGGGGGGCCGGCTACACCTTC	CAITRGAGYTF
TRBV7-9	.	TRBJ1-2	few	TGTGCCAGCAGCTTACGCTCAGGAGGAAACTATGGCTACACCTTC	CASSLRSGGNYGYTF
TRBV7-2	TRBD2	TRBJ2-4	.	TGTGCCAGCAGCTCCTGGACTAGCGGGTTAGCCAAAAACATTCAGTACTTC	CASSSWTSGLAKNIQYF
TRBV19	.	TRBJ1-1	.	TGTGCCAGTAGAAAAGTGGGGCTTGAAAGGGACACTGAAGCTTTCTTT	CASRKVGLERDTEAFF
TRBV28	TRBD1	TRBJ1-5	.	TGTGCCAGCAGTTTACCTCGGGGCAGGGGGTATCAGCCCCAGCATTTT	CASSLPRGRGYQPQHF
TRBV12-5	TRBD2	TRBJ2-2	.	TGTGCTAGTGGTTTGGCTCGGGGGACTAGCGGGGGCGCAAAGAACACCGGGGAGCTGTTTTTT	CASGLARGTSGGAKNTGELFF
TRBV4-1	.	TRBJ1-2	.	TGCGCCAGCAGCCAAGATCGGGTAGGCCATGGCTACACCTTC	CASSQDRVGHGYTF
TRBV6-5	TRBD1	TRBJ2-7	.	TGTGCCAGCAGTTACTTACCGGGACAGGGGTACGAGCAGTACTTC	CASSYLPGQGYEQYF
TRBV7-9	.	TRBJ1-2	.	TGTGCCAGCAGCTCGGCGGGGGAGGGCTACACCTTC	CASSSAGEGYTF
TRBV5-4	TRBD1	TRBJ1-5	few	TGTGCCAGCAGCTCGGGACAGGGGCAGCCCCAGCATTTT	CASSSGQGQPQHF
TRBV6-4	.	TRBJ2-2	.	TGTGCCAGCAGAGCAACACTAGCTGGGGCCGGGGAGCTGTTTTTT	CASRATLAGAGELFF
TRBV4-3	TRBD1	TRBJ1-2	.	TGCGCCAGCAGCCAAGTAAACAGGGGGTGGAAAGGCTACACCTTC	CASSQVNRGWKGYTF
TRBV7-3	TRBD2	TRBJ2-1	.	TGTGCCAGCAGCTCCCACCCACGGACTAGCGGGGTACTCAATGAGCAGTTCTTC	CASSSHPRTSGVLNEQFF
TRBV7-9	TRBD1	TRBJ1-3	.	TGTGCCAGCAGCTACGACAGGGTCGGGGGAAACACCATATATTTT	CASSYDRVGGNTIYF
TRBV2	.	TRBJ1-4	.	TGTGCCAGCAGTAAGGACTTTAATGAAAAACTGTTTTTT	CASSKDFNEKLFF
TRBV18	.	TRBJ2-7	.	TGTGCCAGCTCACCAGCAAGAGAAATTAGCGAGCAGTACTTC	CASSPAREISEQYF
TRBV19	.	TRBJ1-5	.	TGTGCCAGTAGGGGCGCCCTGGGGGGTCAGAGGAGCAATCAGCCCCAGCATTTT	CASRGALGGQRSNQPQHF
TRBV5-1	TRBD1	TRBJ2-1	once	TGCGCCAGCGCCGAGGGGGACAGCTCCTACAATGAGCAGTTCTTC	CASAEGDSSYNEQFF
TRBV6-1	.	TRBJ1-5	.	TGTGCCAGCAGTGAGAGGGAAGGTCAGCCCCAGCATTTT	CASSEREGQPQHF
TRBV20-1	.	TRBJ2-7	few	TGCAGTGCTAGTGCGGGTTACGAGCAGTACTTC	CSASAGYEQYF
TRBV13	TRBD1	TRBJ2-1	.	TGTGCCAGCAGCCCGGACAGGGCCATCACCTACAATGAGCAGTTCTTC	CASSPDRAITYNEQFF
TRBV6-5	.	TRBJ2-4	.	TGTGCCAGCAGCCTTACCACGACTGCAAAACATCAGTACTTC	CASSLTTTAKHQYF
TRBV7-9	.	TRBJ2-1	.	TGTGCCAGCAGCAGGGGGGCAGGATCCCCCAATGAGCAGTTCTTC	CASSRGAGSPNEQFF
TRBV7-3	.	TRBJ2-3	.	TGTGCCAGCAGCGACCGGGTGACAGATACGCAGTATTTT	CASSDRVTDTQYF
TRBV6-6	TRBD1	TRBJ2-6	.	TGTGCCAGCAGTCAGTTAACAGCGAGACAGGGGAAGTCTGGGGCCAACGTCCTGACTTTC	CASSQLTARQGKSGANVLTF
TRBV4-1	.	TRBJ2-5	few	TGCGCCAGCAGCCAAGATCCGGGGATCTCAGAGACCCAGTACTTC	CASSQDPGISETQYF
TRBV6-6	TRBD1	TRBJ1-2	.	TGTGCCAGCAGTTACTTCCCGACAGGGTCGAACTATGGCTACACCTTC	CASSYFPTGSNYGYTF
TRBV6-2/TRBV6-3	.	TRBJ1-3	.	TGTGCCAGCAGTTGGGAGACCGAGAAACCTGGAAACACCATATATTTT	CASSWETEKPGNTIYF
TRBV5-1	.	TRBJ1-2	.	TGCGCCAGCAGCAGAGATGATTATGGCTACACCTTC	CASSRDDYGYTF
TRBV3-1/TRBV3-2	TRBD2	TRBJ2-7	.	TGTGCCAGCAGTCAGCGGGGGGTGGGCGAGCAGTACTTC	CASSQRGVGEQYF
TRBV3-1/TRBV3-2	.	TRBJ1-3	.	TGTGCCAGCAGCCAAGTGAGCTCTGGAAACACCATATATTTT	CASSQVSSGNTIYF
TRBV4-1	.	TRBJ2-2	few	TGCGCCAGCACCCCGGAGTCCAGCGGTACCGGGGAGCTGTTTTTT	CASTPESSGTGELFF
TRBV6-5	.	TRBJ2-1	.	TGTGCCAGCAGTTACTCCGGGAGCTCCTACAATGAGCAGTTCTTC	CASSYSGSSYNEQFF
TRBV6-5	.	TRBJ1-5	.	TGTGCCAGCAGCTTACAGGGAGGGTACCAGCCCCAGCATTTT	CASSLQGGYQPQHF
TRBV2	.	TRBJ2-3	.	TGTGCCAGCGTGGGTAGGGCGGGGGCCGATACGCAGTATTTT	CASVGRAGADTQYF
TRBV4-1	.	TRBJ2-7	many	TGCGCCAGCAGCCTAGCGGGACAGGGATTCTACGAGCAGTACTTC	CASSLAGQGFYEQYF
TRBV27	.	TRBJ1-5	.	TGTGCCAGCAGTTTTCTAAATCAGCCCCAGCATTTT	CASSFLNQPQHF